The 20 T cell receptor beta chains in this list originate from one sample, sequenced in a study of regulatory T cells in long-lasting Graves disease. Time point meaning: persistent/refractory GD, antithyroid drugs over 5 years with positive TRAb. PBMC-extracted RNA yielded the TCR library. Arm-PCR with iRepertoire HTBI primers amplified the CDR3 regions for these TCR beta libraries. From the multiplex PCR reads, TCRdb called clonotypes with MiXCR, one entry per CDR3 protein. The sample yields around 400,000 distinct CDR3 sequences, roughly a quarter seen once. This specimen was peripheral blood mononuclear cells (PBMCs), taken when the disease was refractory, from a patient treated with antithyroid drugs. The receptors originated from a female donor with Graves disease.

Of note for this clonotype: A junction boundary mismatches the germline segment, possibly from a read error. The chain carries TRBV20-1 and TRBJ1-4; D is undetermined. Germline V gene sequence: CDR1 DFQATT, CDR2 SNEGSKA (reference sequence). There are 13 residues in the CDR3. The CDR3 reads CSASQPTNEKLLF. The CDR3 nucleotides read TGCAGTGCTTCCCAGCCAACTAATGAAAAACTGCTTTTT.

This clonotype has a count of ten or more. Compared with germline, one end of the junction differs, possibly owing to a read error. The V and J genes are TRBV6-1 and TRBJ1-1; TRBD1 might be the D (5 bases). This CDR3 spans 12 amino acids. Germline CDR1 reads MNHNS; CDR2 reads SASEGT. DNA of the CDR3: TGTGCCAGCAGAGAAGTGGGGCTCACAGCTTTCTTT. Its translation: CASREVGLTAFF.

This clonotype showed up many times. This rearrangement joins TRBV3-1 to TRBJ2-5; D not certain. There are 14 residues in the CDR3. V shed 0 bases and J shed 7 bases, with 12 bases lying between them. CDR1 LGHDT and CDR2 YNNKEL come from the germline V gene (reference sequence). The CDR3, as DNA: TGTGCCAGCAGCCAAGATCCTGCCACTCCGACCCAGTACTTC. This codes for CASSQDPATPTQYF.

This clonotype was counted at least ten times. This sequence joins TRBV27 and TRBJ1-1; perhaps TRBD1 as D (5 bases). The CDR3 sequence is 13 residues long. Trimming shortened V by 6 bases and J by 2 bases, and 10 bases separated the two germline ends. CDR1 and CDR2 from the germline V gene are MNHEY and SMNVEV (reference sequence). CDR3 loop: CASSLDINTEAFF. In nucleotides, the CDR3 is TGTGCCAGCAGCTTGGACATAAACACTGAAGCTTTCTTT.

There are a few counts of this clonotype. The rearrangement joins TRBV27 to TRBJ2-4; 10 bases align to TRBD2. V shed 3 bases, J shed 4 bases, and the junction held 12 bases outside the gene matches. There are 18 residues in the CDR3. Germline V gives CDR1 MNHEY, CDR2 SMNVEV (reference sequence). The CDR3 coding sequence is TGTGCCAGCAGTTTTTGGGAGACTAGCGGGTCTGTTAAAAACATTCAGTACTTC. Translating gives CASSFWETSGSVKNIQYF.

This clonotype was recorded at least ten times. The chain combines TRBV7-2 with TRBJ2-7, with unresolved D. The CDR3 sequence is 15 residues long. V lost 5 bases to trimming and J lost 4 bases, with 18 bases between them. Germline assignment: CDR1 SGHTA and CDR2 FQGNSA. The DNA for the CDR3 is TGTGCCAGCAGCCTGGCGATTGGCTACCAGTACGAGCAGTACTTC. This gives the protein CASSLAIGYQYEQYF.

This clonotype was observed a few times. At one end the junction does not follow the germline gene, possibly because of a read error. The V gene is TRBV5-1, the J gene TRBJ2-5, with D possibly called TRBD1 or TRBD2 (5 bases each). The CDR3 length is 16 residues. Germline-derived CDR1 and CDR2 are SGHRS and YFSETQ. This CDR3 is CASTLGTPYQGETQYF. CDR3 DNA: TGCGCCAGCACCTTGGGGACCCCCTATCAGGGTGAGACCCAGTACTTC.

This clonotype has only a few counts. The genes are TRBV5-1 and TRBJ1-5; 8 nucleotides align to TRBD1. This CDR3 is built from 15 residues. Germline CDR1 and CDR2: SGHRS and YFSETQ. Trimming took 0 bases from V and 7 from J; bases not matched to a gene: 6. Here the CDR3 reads CASSLGTGQKQPQHF. The CDR3 coding sequence is TGCGCCAGCAGCTTGGGGACAGGGCAAAAACAGCCCCAGCATTTT. The complete variable domain, with remaining parts taken from reference TRBV5-1 and TRBJ1-5, reads KAGVTQTPRYLIKTRGQQVTLSCSPISGHRSVSWYQQTPGQGLQFLFEYFSETQRNKGNFPGRFSGRQFSNSRSEMNVSTLELGDSALYLCASSLGTGQKQPQHFGDGTRLSIL.

CDR3 DNA: TGTGCCAGCAGTTTACAGGGGGGGCTTGAGCAGTTCTTC. This gives the protein CASSLQGGLEQFF. The rearrangement uses TRBV6-5 and TRBJ2-1, with D perhaps TRBD1 (8 bases). Germline CDR1 MNHEY, CDR2 SVGAGI. Between the trimmed V and J ends, which lost 4 bases and 9 bases, there was a span of 13 bases. The CDR3 runs to 13 residues.

This clonotype turned up a few times. The chain joins TRBV24-1 to TRBJ2-2, with TRBD1 identical over 9 bases. J gave up 5 bases and V 4 bases, and 7 bases lay outside the gene matches. The germline CDR1 and CDR2 sequences are KGHDR and SFDVKD. This CDR3 contains 16 residues. CDR3 residues: CATSDPGQGVTGELFF. The CDR3 coding sequence is TGTGCCACCAGTGACCCGGGACAGGGCGTAACCGGGGAGCTGTTTTTT.

This clonotype has a handful of counts. The chain has TRBV7-2 and TRBJ1-5, with D maybe TRBD1 (5 bases). The CDR3 runs to 15 residues. Trimming cost V 3 bases and J 2 bases, with 11 bases left between them. CDR1 SGHTA and CDR2 FQGNSA come from the germline V gene. The CDR3 protein is CASSLDGAGNQPQHF. CDR3 in DNA: TGTGCCAGCAGCTTGGATGGGGCTGGCAATCAGCCCCAGCATTTT. The full variable domain, its missing parts supplied by reference TRBV7-2 and TRBJ1-5, is GAGVSQSPSNKVTEKGKDVELRCDPISGHTALYWYRQSLGQGLEFLIYFQGNSAPDKSGLPSDRFSAERTGGSVSTLTIQRTQQEDSAVYLCASSLDGAGNQPQHFGDGTRLSIL.

This clonotype has at least ten counts. This chain connects TRBV28 to TRBJ1-2; D is uncertain. V shed 6 bases and J shed 8 bases, with 19 bases lying between them. Germline assignment: CDR1 MDHEN and CDR2 SYDVKM. The CDR3 extends over 14 amino acids. The CDR3 DNA follows: TGTGCCAGCAGCCCTTACGCCGGGCGCGGAGGCTACACCTTC. Protein sequence: CASSPYAGRGGYTF.

The V and J genes are TRBV30 and TRBJ2-7, with 11 bases identical to TRBD2. The germline V gene has CDR1 GTSNPN and CDR2 SVGIG (reference sequence). This CDR3 has 14 residues. Trimming removed 0 bases from V and 4 bases from J; junction bases left unmatched: 2. The DNA of the CDR3 is TGTGCCTGGAGTGTAGGGACTAGCGGATACGAGCAGTACTTC. Translated, it gives CAWSVGTSGYEQYF.

About this clonotype itself: It may be a read error: a sequence one base away is much more abundant. CDR3 protein: CASSLVGATPEAFF. In DNA, the CDR3 is TGTGCCAGCAGCCTTGTGGGGGCCACTCCTGAAGCTTTCTTT. V gene TRBV7-2 combines with J gene TRBJ1-1; D might be TRBD1 (6 bases). CDR1 is SGHTA, CDR2 FQGNSA, per germline. This CDR3 is built from 14 residues. V lost 5 bases and J 6 bases, leaving 16 bases between the germline ends.

This clonotype was observed a few times. V and J are TRBV29-1 and TRBJ1-1; 10 nucleotides align to TRBD1. Trimming cost V 1 base and J 4 bases; bases outside gene matches: 0. This CDR3 spans 13 amino acids. Per germline, CDR1 SQVTM and CDR2 ANQGSEA. The CDR3 here is CSVEGTGGTEAFF. CDR3 DNA: TGCAGCGTTGAAGGGACAGGGGGCACTGAAGCTTTCTTT.

This chain links TRBV24-1 with TRBJ2-5, with no clear D. The J call is uncertain, as TRBJ2-1 better fits the DNA end. Per germline, CDR1 KGHDR and CDR2 SFDVKD. The CDR3 has 15 amino acids. CDR3 region: CATSDPTGGYNEQFF. The CDR3, as DNA: TGTGCCACCAGTGACCCGACGGGTGGTTACAATGAGCAGTTCTTC.

V and J are TRBV9 and TRBJ2-7; either TRBD1 or TRBD2 may fit D (5 bases each). Per germline, CDR1 SGDLS and CDR2 YYNGEE. This CDR3 region has 14 residues. The V end lost 0 bases, the J end lost 6 bases, and 13 bases lay between the germline ends. CDR3 nucleotide sequence: TGTGCCAGCAGCGTAGCTTATGGGGGAACCGAGCAGTACTTC. Encoded protein: CASSVAYGGTEQYF.

V gene TRBV20-1 combines with J gene TRBJ1-2; D unclear. Germline loops: CDR1 DFQATT, CDR2 SNEGSKA (reference sequence). Trimming pared 6 bases from V and 2 bases from J, leaving 16 bases between. This CDR3 contains 14 residues. This CDR3 reads CSAPQEGSNYGYTF. CDR3 sequence (DNA): TGCAGTGCCCCGCAGGAGGGATCGAACTATGGCTACACCTTC.

A few counts support this clonotype. The chain has TRBV30 and TRBJ1-1; D remains unclear. From germline, CDR1 is GTSNPN and CDR2 SVGIG (reference sequence). Trimming stripped 3 bases from V and 8 bases from J, with 10 bases between. There are 11 residues in the CDR3. CDR3 in amino acids: CAWSAGAEAFF. The CDR3 DNA is TGTGCCTGGAGCGCCGGCGCCGAAGCTTTCTTT.

The table lists this clonotype with a few counts. This chain links TRBV2 with TRBJ2-7; 7 bases match TRBD1. J gave up 4 bases and V 6 bases, and 6 bases lay outside the gene matches. Germline CDR1 and CDR2: SNHLY and FYNNEI. The CDR3 has 13 amino acids. The CDR3 loop is CASRPTGVYEQYF. As DNA, the CDR3 is TGTGCCAGCAGGCCTACAGGGGTATACGAGCAGTACTTC.